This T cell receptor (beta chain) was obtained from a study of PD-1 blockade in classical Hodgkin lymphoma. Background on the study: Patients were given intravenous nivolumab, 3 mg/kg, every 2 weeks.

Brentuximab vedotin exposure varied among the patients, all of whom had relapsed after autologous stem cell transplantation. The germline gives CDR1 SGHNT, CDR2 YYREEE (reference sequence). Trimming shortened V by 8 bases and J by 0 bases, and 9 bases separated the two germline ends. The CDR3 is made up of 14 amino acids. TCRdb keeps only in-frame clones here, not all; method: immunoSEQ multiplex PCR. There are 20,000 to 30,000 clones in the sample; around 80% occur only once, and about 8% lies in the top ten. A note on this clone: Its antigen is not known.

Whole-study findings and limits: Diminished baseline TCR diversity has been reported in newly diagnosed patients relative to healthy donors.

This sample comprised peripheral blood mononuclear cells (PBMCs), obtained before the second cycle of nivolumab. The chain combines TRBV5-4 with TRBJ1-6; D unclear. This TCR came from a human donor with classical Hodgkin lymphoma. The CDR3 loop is CASKTSSYNSPLHF. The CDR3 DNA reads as TGTGCCAGTAAGACGAGCTCCTATAATTCACCCCTCCACTTT.